This T cell receptor beta chain was obtained from a study of radiation and T cells in renal cell carcinoma. Study results and limitations: Top tumor clonotypes rose in blood 2 weeks post-radiation, then contracted.

Germline loops: CDR1 MNHEY, CDR2 SMNVEV (reference sequence). The CDR3 consists of 12 residues. Trimming removed 8 bases from V and 7 bases from J, with 14 bases in between. The method was immunoSEQ multiplex PCR; TCRdb's version includes in-frame clones alone and lacks a portion of them. The data show 100,000 to 150,000 clones, 88% seen once. Concerning this clone: Its antigen is not identified.

Time point noted: blood 2 weeks post-SBRT. Noted treatment: 15 Gy SBRT to primary tumor, nephrectomy 4 weeks later. Serial blood draws occurred at baseline and 2 and 4 weeks post-SBRT. The input for sequencing was blood, taken from a patient whose treatment included radiotherapy and nephrectomy. The receptor's source is a woman in her 70s with renal cell carcinoma. The gene calls are TRBV27 and TRBJ1-1; D possibly corresponds to TRBD1 (5 bases). Written as DNA, the CDR3 is TGTGCCAGCTTTACTTTCGGACATGAAGCTTTCTTT. Protein: CASFTFGHEAFF.